Presented here are 22 T cell receptor beta chains from one specimen sequenced in a study of shared clonotypes between healthy human individuals. This table comes from immunoSEQ multiplex PCR, and its TCRdb copy is limited to in-frame clones, with some not included. The top ten clones hold over 0.12% of a sample with about 2.4 million clones, about 92% of them seen once. What was sequenced was naive CD4+ T cells sorted from blood. Subset defined: CD45RA+ positively selected. The receptors here all came from a man aged 18 to 30 in good health.

The chain uses TRBV5-5 and TRBJ1-1, with D tentatively TRBD1 (6 bases). Between the trimmed V and J ends, which lost 6 bases and 6 bases, there was a span of 18 bases. This CDR3 spans 14 amino acids. The germline V gene has CDR1 SGHKS and CDR2 YYEKEE (reference sequence). The CDR3 is CASTRDILEAEAFF. CDR3 nucleotides: TGTGCCAGCACGCGGGACATACTCGAGGCTGAAGCTTTCTTT.

The chain combines TRBV27 with TRBJ2-3, with 8 bases identical to TRBD2. The J segment lost 4 bases and the V segment lost 3 bases, leaving 6 bases of the junction unmatched. The CDR3 covers 15 residues. Germline V gene sequence: CDR1 MNHEY, CDR2 SMNVEV (reference sequence). CDR3 in DNA: TGTGCCAGCAGTTTCTCCGGGGGGGCGGCAGATACGCAGTATTTT. Its protein is CASSFSGGAADTQYF.

The table lists this clone with a count of one. The V gene is TRBV5-1, the J gene TRBJ2-3; 9 bases map to TRBD2. V dropped 2 bases and J dropped 6; count of bases not matched to a gene: 7. Germline assignment: CDR1 SGHRS and CDR2 YFSETQ. The CDR3 has 15 residues. The CDR3 coding sequence is TGCGCCAGCAGCTTAAGACTAGCGGAGGCGGATACGCAGTATTTT. Translating it yields CASSLRLAEADTQYF.

This clone was counted a single time. The chain joins TRBV4-3 to TRBJ1-4; 7 bases are a match to TRBD1. The CDR3 is 15 amino acids. Trimming took 2 bases from V and 8 from J; bases not matched to a gene: 8. In germline, CDR1 is LGHNA, CDR2 YSLEER. This CDR3 reads CASSQLTGFEEKLFF. The DNA for the CDR3 is TGCGCCAGCAGCCAACTGACAGGGTTCGAAGAAAAACTGTTTTTT.

V and J are TRBV23-1 and TRBJ2-5; D perhaps matches TRBD2 (6 bases). TRBV23-1 is treated as an ORF (open reading frame) with a function not yet certain. V was trimmed by 4 bases and J by 0 bases, leaving 12 bases between them. This CDR3 region has 15 residues. The CDR3 nucleotides are TGCGCCAGCAGTCGTACGGGAGTGTACCAAGAGACCCAGTACTTC. The encoded protein is CASSRTGVYQETQYF.

This clone has a single count. V usage is TRBV7-9 and J usage is TRBJ2-3; unclear D gene. The CDR3 is 15 residues long. The V end was cut by 5 bases, the J end by 0 bases, with 12 bases between. Germline-derived CDR1 and CDR2 are SEHNR and FQNEAQ (reference sequence). CDR3 in amino acids: CASSTFGTSTDTQYF. CDR3 in DNA: TGTGCCAGCAGCACCTTTGGCACTAGCACAGATACGCAGTATTTT. Full variable domain (outside the CDR3, taken from reference TRBV7-9 and TRBJ2-3): DTGVSQNPRHKITKRGQNVTFRCDPISEHNRLYWYRQTLGQGPEFLTYFQNEAQLEKSRLLSDRFSAERPKGSFSTLEIQRTEQGDSAMYLCASSTFGTSTDTQYFGPGTRLTVL.

In this sample, this clone turned up once. The V gene is TRBV10-1, the J gene TRBJ2-3; TRBD2 is a possible D gene (5 bases). Trimming left V 2 bases short and J 2 bases short, with 20 bases between. This CDR3 has 18 amino acids. Germline V CDR1 and CDR2: WNHNN, SYGVQD (reference sequence). CDR3 loop: CASSEGSRYGVDTDTQYF. CDR3 bases: TGCGCCAGCAGTGAGGGATCGAGGTACGGGGTGGACACAGATACGCAGTATTTT.

The CDR3 region is CATRQGQGTFAREYF. The CDR3 bases are TGTGCCACCCGCCAGGGACAGGGCACCTTCGCACGGGAGTACTTC. J is TRBJ2-7 and V is TRBV27, with 9 bases identical to TRBD1. This CDR3 has 15 amino acids. J lost 11 bases, V lost 10 bases, and 21 bases had no gene match. The germline gives CDR1 MNHEY, CDR2 SMNVEV (reference sequence).

The chain joins TRBV6-6 to TRBJ1-2; 8 bases agree with TRBD1. After removal of 5 bases from V and 3 bases from J, the junction contained 5 bases not matched to a gene. This CDR3 has 14 residues. CDR1 and CDR2 (germline): MNHNY, SVGAGI (reference sequence). Here the CDR3 reads CASSGGQGDYGYTF. The CDR3 nucleotides are TGTGCCAGCAGTGGAGGACAGGGAGACTATGGCTACACCTTC.

The gene calls are TRBV6-1 and TRBJ1-2; D remains unclear. Deletions cut 1 base from V and 8 bases from J, with 11 bases between. Germline V gene sequence: CDR1 MNHNS, CDR2 SASEGT. CDR3 length equals 13 residues. In DNA, the CDR3 is TGTGCCAGCAGTGAAGACGGGGTAGTGGGCTACACCTTC. Residues: CASSEDGVVGYTF.

The chain recombines TRBV9 with TRBJ2-2; D not resolved. Germline V gene sequence: CDR1 SGDLS, CDR2 YYNGEE. CDR3 length: 16 residues. V dropped 0 bases and J dropped 5 bases, with 14 bases sitting between them. CDR3: CASSVVAALGTGELFF. The DNA for the CDR3 is TGTGCCAGCAGCGTAGTGGCTGCCCTGGGGACCGGGGAGCTGTTTTTT.

This sequence joins TRBV30 and TRBJ1-3, with 9 positions matching TRBD1. This CDR3 is built from 19 residues. Germline lookup yields CDR1 GTSNPN and CDR2 SVGIG (reference sequence). V was clipped by 1 base and J by 1 base; unmatched bases: 14. The CDR3 coding sequence is TGTGCCTGGAGTGCAGGGACAGGGATCAGTGTAAGGTCTGGAAACACCATATATTTT. Amino acid sequence: CAWSAGTGISVRSGNTIYF.

The rearrangement links TRBV5-1 to TRBJ2-1; 9 bases fit TRBD1. The ends lost 4 bases at V and 7 bases at J; junction bases unmatched: 6. The V gene's germline CDR1 is SGHRS and CDR2 YFSETQ. The CDR3 is 14 residues long. CDR3 region: CASSPTGGNNEQFF. DNA of the CDR3: TGCGCCAGCAGCCCGACAGGGGGAAATAATGAGCAGTTCTTC. The entire variable domain, with the rest obtained from reference TRBV5-1 and TRBJ2-1, is as follows: KAGVTQTPRYLIKTRGQQVTLSCSPISGHRSVSWYQQTPGQGLQFLFEYFSETQRNKGNFPGRFSGRQFSNSRSEMNVSTLELGDSALYLCASSPTGGNNEQFFGPGTRLTVL.

Turning to this clone: This CDR3 is also generated by other DNA sequences in the sample. J is TRBJ2-7 and V is TRBV5-1, with 9 bases fitting TRBD1. This CDR3 has 14 amino acids. CDR1 and CDR2 (germline): SGHRS, YFSETQ. J gave up 4 bases and V 3 bases, and 5 bases lay outside the gene matches. CDR3 DNA sequence: TGCGCCAGCAGCTGGGGACAGGGTGGTTACGAGCAGTACTTC. Its translation is CASSWGQGGYEQYF.

The V call is TRBV5-1, the J call TRBJ2-1; 9 bases align to TRBD2. The CDR3 has 15 residues. V gave up 2 bases and J gave up 4 bases; unmatched junction bases: 4. From germline, CDR1 is SGHRS and CDR2 YFSETQ. CDR3: CASSFPLAGYNEQFF. CDR3 DNA sequence: TGCGCCAGCAGCTTCCCCCTAGCGGGGTACAATGAGCAGTTCTTC.

This sequence joins TRBV5-1 and TRBJ2-5; perhaps D is TRBD1 or TRBD2 (5 bases each). This CDR3 spans 14 amino acids. The germline V gene has CDR1 SGHRS and CDR2 YFSETQ. The ends were cut back, 5 bases at V and 2 bases at J, with 13 bases in the middle. The CDR3 spells CASSTGASQETQYF. In DNA form, the CDR3 reads TGCGCCAGCAGTACCGGGGCCTCACAAGAGACCCAGTACTTC.

The genes are TRBV6-1 and TRBJ2-5, with D possibly being TRBD1 (7 bases). CDR1 and CDR2 from the germline V gene are MNHNS and SASEGT. V lost 2 bases, J lost 4 bases, and 14 bases lay in between. There are 15 residues in the CDR3. The CDR3 loop reads CASSERQGGGETQYF. Written as DNA, the CDR3 is TGTGCCAGCAGTGAAAGGCAGGGGGGAGGAGAGACCCAGTACTTC.

The gene calls are TRBV11-3 and TRBJ2-2; D possibly matches TRBD1 or TRBD2 (5 bases each). The CDR3 has 14 residues. Trimming cost V 6 bases and J 6 bases, with 14 bases left between them. Germline lookup yields CDR1 SGHNT and CDR2 YENEEA. CDR3 amino acids: CASSWDQSPGELFF. The DNA of the CDR3 is TGTGCCAGCAGTTGGGACCAATCACCCGGGGAGCTGTTTTTT.

The V call is TRBV6-1, the J call TRBJ2-7; D is perhaps TRBD1 or TRBD2 (5 bases each). The germline V gene encodes CDR1 MNHNS and CDR2 SASEGT. Trimming shortened V by 8 bases and J by 4 bases, and 18 bases separated the two germline ends. This CDR3 comprises 14 residues. The CDR3 nucleotides read TGTGCCAGCGAGAGGGGAATACTCAAATACGAGCAGTACTTC. Amino acid sequence: CASERGILKYEQYF.

The genes are TRBV5-5 and TRBJ1-3, with D perhaps matching TRBD1 (5 bases). The germline V gene has CDR1 SGHKS and CDR2 YYEKEE (reference sequence). This CDR3 has 14 residues. The germline V and J ends were trimmed by 3 bases and 4 bases, with 11 bases remaining between them. The DNA of the CDR3 is TGTGCCAGCAGCTCTCAGGGACTGGGAAACACCATATATTTT. Translated, it gives CASSSQGLGNTIYF.

Comment on this clone: Other nucleotide sequences in the sample specify the same CDR3. This chain links TRBV5-6 with TRBJ2-5, with D unresolved. Germline-derived CDR1 and CDR2 are SGHDT and YYEEEE. This CDR3 has 13 residues. The V end lost 1 base, the J end lost 2 bases, and 6 bases lay between the germline ends. In DNA form, the CDR3 reads TGTGCCAGCAGCTTGTTAGGGCAAGAGACCCAGTACTTC. This codes for CASSLLGQETQYF.

The CDR3 here is CASSYWTGSQETQYF. CDR3 nucleotides: TGTGCCAGCAGTTACTGGACAGGGTCGCAAGAGACCCAGTACTTC. The chain combines TRBV6-5 with TRBJ2-5, with TRBD1 identical over 8 bases. Trimming took 1 base from V and 2 from J; bases not matched to a gene: 3. This CDR3 region has 15 residues. In germline, CDR1 is MNHEY, CDR2 SVGAGI.